This is a list of T cell receptor beta chains from one sample in a study of blood T cell repertoires in COVID-19. Method: immunoSEQ multiplex PCR; TCRdb's copy keeps in-frame clones and lacks some. The sample shows some 450,000 clones, roughly 90% of them seen only once. Sequenced sample: peripheral blood. Receptors originate from a man between 18 and 35 years old with COVID-19, enrolled during active disease. Both conserved end residues are part of each CDR3. A D gene is named only where the DNA matches it firmly. Part of the rows lack a size; the others show once, few, many or a class for expanded clones.

cdr3_aa cdr3_nt j_call d_call v_call cdr3_length clone_size
CASSGQGSGELFF TGTGCCAGCAGTGGACAGGGAAGCGGGGAGCTGTTTTTT TRBJ2-2 TRBD1 TRBV2 13 -
CSASRRQGDLDGYTF TGCAGTGCTAGTAGGCGACAGGGTGATCTCGATGGCTACACCTTC TRBJ1-2 TRBD1 TRBV20-1 15 -
CASSLDSNNEQFF TGTGCCAGCAGCCTAGACAGTAACAATGAGCAGTTCTTC TRBJ2-1 - TRBV2 13 -
CASSLLGGSSYNEQFF TGTGCCAGCAGCTTATTAGGCGGGAGCTCCTACAATGAGCAGTTCTTC TRBJ2-1 TRBD2 TRBV7-3 16 -
CASSLVGPNNEQFF TGTGCCAGCAGCTTGGTGGGGCCCAACAATGAGCAGTTCTTC TRBJ2-1 - TRBV5-4 14 -
CAWSAYRTTNEKLFF TGTGCCTGGAGTGCATACAGGACAACTAATGAAAAACTGTTTTTT TRBJ1-4 - TRBV30 15 -
CASSLGQGGEQFF TGTGCCAGCAGTCTAGGACAGGGAGGTGAGCAGTTCTTC TRBJ2-1 TRBD1 TRBV12-3/TRBV12-4 13 -
CASSLLGGTDTGELFF TGCGCCAGCAGCCTCCTCGGAGGGACGGACACCGGGGAGCTGTTTTTT TRBJ2-2 - TRBV5-1 16 -
CSVSRLAETQYF TGCAGCGTCTCCAGACTAGCAGAGACCCAGTACTTC TRBJ2-5 TRBD2 TRBV29-1 12 -
CASSEHRGSEQYF TGTGCCAGCAGTGAACACAGGGGCTCCGAGCAGTACTTC TRBJ2-7 TRBD1 TRBV6-1 13 -
CASSRGQGEAFF TGTGCCAGCTCCCGGGGACAGGGTGAAGCTTTCTTT TRBJ1-1 TRBD1 TRBV18 12 -
CASSKDRNTEAFF TGTGCCAGCAGCAAGGACAGAAACACTGAAGCTTTCTTT TRBJ1-1 - TRBV7-9 13 few
CASSLTSVRGGRETQYF TGTGCCAGCAGCTTAACAAGCGTGCGGGGGGGCCGGGAGACGCAGTATTTT TRBJ2-3 TRBD2 TRBV7-3 17 -
CASSTGTGIGKLFF TGTGCCAGTAGTACAGGGACAGGGATCGGAAAACTGTTTTTT TRBJ1-4 TRBD1 TRBV19 14 -
CASSLASGSTDTQYF TGTGCCAGCAGCTTAGCTAGCGGGAGCACAGATACGCAGTATTTT TRBJ2-3 TRBD2 TRBV11-3 15 -
CASSPPTGTNSYEQYF TGTGCCAGCAGCCCGCCCACCGGGACTAATTCCTACGAGCAGTACTTC TRBJ2-7 TRBD2 TRBV7-9 16 many
CASSELSLADTQYF TGTGCCAGCAGCGAGCTTAGCTTGGCAGATACGCAGTATTTT TRBJ2-3 - TRBV9 14 -
CASSPGQELSNQPQHF TGTGCCAGCAGCCCAGGACAAGAGTTAAGCAATCAGCCCCAGCATTTT TRBJ1-5 - TRBV7-9 16 -
CASSFSGTSGGSGELFF TGTGCCAGCAGCTTTTCCGGGACTAGCGGGGGGTCCGGGGAGCTGTTTTTT TRBJ2-2 TRBD2 TRBV5-6 17 few
CASSTPRQGGAEAFF TGTGCCAGCAGTACCCCGAGACAGGGAGGAGCTGAAGCTTTCTTT TRBJ1-1 TRBD1 TRBV6-5 15 -
CASSFAGAEAFF TGTGCCAGCAGCTTTGCGGGGGCTGAAGCTTTCTTT TRBJ1-1 - TRBV11-2 12 -
CASSLRLGGEQFF TGTGCCAGTAGTTTGAGGCTAGGCGGTGAGCAGTTCTTC TRBJ2-1 - TRBV19 13 -
CASSFLAREETQYF TGTGCCAGCAGCTTTCTCGCCAGGGAAGAGACCCAGTACTTC TRBJ2-5 - TRBV7-2 14 -
CASSLAGGGGEQYF TGTGCCAGCAGCTTAGCAGGGGGCGGTGGCGAGCAGTACTTC TRBJ2-7 TRBD1 TRBV7-9 14 -
CATTVGSHNSPLHF TGTGCCACCACCGTTGGGAGTCATAATTCACCCCTCCACTTT TRBJ1-6 - TRBV15 14 -
CASSIGRGRAPHEQFF TGTGCCAGTAGTATTGGTCGCGGGAGGGCCCCTCATGAGCAGTTCTTC TRBJ2-1 TRBD2 TRBV19 16 -
CASSQEYGGEQYF TGTGCCAGCAGCCAAGAGTACGGGGGCGAGCAGTACTTC TRBJ2-7 - TRBV3-1/TRBV3-2 13 -
CAWRGGWRVTDTQYF TGTGCCTGGAGGGGGGGGTGGCGGGTTACAGATACGCAGTATTTT TRBJ2-3 TRBD2 TRBV30 15 -
CASSFPLGSYEQYF TGTGCCAGCAGTTTCCCCCTGGGCAGCTACGAGCAGTACTTC TRBJ2-7 - TRBV28 14 -
CASSLLAGGVGEQYF TGTGCCAGCAGCTTACTGGCGGGAGGGGTCGGGGAGCAGTACTTC TRBJ2-7 TRBD2 TRBV11-2 15 -
CASRFGTSSYEQYF TGTGCCAGCCGCTTCGGGACATCATCCTACGAGCAGTACTTC TRBJ2-7 - TRBV5-8 14 -
CASSPTGVQPQHF TGTGCCAGCAGCCCGACAGGGGTCCAGCCCCAGCATTTT TRBJ1-5 TRBD1 TRBV7-2 13 -
CASSESRQGYYEQYF TGCGCCAGCAGTGAGTCAAGACAGGGCTACTACGAGCAGTACTTC TRBJ2-7 TRBD1 TRBV10-1 15 -
CASSQWDRGNYGYTF TGTGCCAGCAGCCAATGGGACAGGGGAAACTATGGCTACACCTTC TRBJ1-2 TRBD1 TRBV3-1/TRBV3-2 15 -
CASSPTTGGINQPQHF TGCGCCAGCAGCCCAACCACAGGCGGGATAAATCAGCCCCAGCATTTT TRBJ1-5 - TRBV4-1 16 -
CASRLAGDSSYEQYF TGTGCCAGCAGGCTAGCGGGAGATAGCTCCTACGAGCAGTACTTC TRBJ2-7 TRBD2 TRBV6-5 15 -
CATSDPGLAGSEQFF TGTGCCACCAGTGACCCGGGACTAGCGGGGAGCGAGCAGTTCTTC TRBJ2-1 TRBD2 TRBV24-1 15 -
CASSRSGTDYNEQFF TGTGCCAGCAGCCGATCCGGGACAGACTACAATGAGCAGTTCTTC TRBJ2-1 TRBD1 TRBV11-2 15 -
CASRPGRRETADTQYF TGTGCCAGCAGGCCGGGTAGGAGGGAGACTGCAGATACGCAGTATTTT TRBJ2-3 - TRBV2 16 once
CASSSGSGYNEQFF TGTGCCAGCAGCTCGGGTAGCGGTTACAATGAGCAGTTCTTC TRBJ2-1 - TRBV7-9 14 few
CATSPGQGWGGELFF TGTGCCACCAGTCCGGGACAGGGGTGGGGCGGGGAGCTGTTTTTT TRBJ2-2 TRBD1 TRBV24-1 15 -
CASSQAVYTEAFF TGCGCCAGCAGCCAGGCCGTTTACACTGAAGCTTTCTTT TRBJ1-1 - TRBV4-1 13 -